The source of this TCR beta chain is a study of OX40 agonist ivuxolimab in advanced cancers. Turning to the study itself: Partial response was recorded in three patients: one hepatocellular carcinoma and two cutaneous melanoma cases. Study-level points and caveats: Expansion of clones was among the lowest in partial responders at 0.1-3.0 mg/kg. No antigen was identified for the clonally expanded peripheral T cells.

The germline V and J ends were trimmed by 4 bases and 0 bases, with 13 bases remaining between them. CDR3 length: 16 amino acids. Germline V gene lookup returns CDR1 LNHDA and CDR2 SQIVND (reference sequence). This clone appeared once. Its target is not known. Sequencing used immunoSEQ multiplex PCR; TCRdb keeps in-frame clones, though not all of them. The sample consists of fewer than 85,000 clones, about 86% of them appearing once. This sample comprised CD4+ or CD8+ T cells sorted from blood, obtained in a trial of the OX40 agonist ivuxolimab. J is TRBJ1-5 and V is TRBV19; D is perhaps TRBD1 (6 bases). This clonotype was obtained from an adult with an advanced solid tumor such as melanoma, head and neck, liver or kidney cancer. The CDR3 DNA sequence: TGTGCCAGTAGTAGATTGGGGGCCAGTAGCAATCAGCCCCAGCATTTT. Translated, it gives CASSRLGASSNQPQHF.